This T cell receptor beta chain comes out of a study of T cell responses to AZD1222 COVID-19 vaccine. Germline V gene lookup returns CDR1 LNHDA and CDR2 SQIVND (reference sequence). Trimming took 3 bases from V and 5 from J, leaving 13 bases between them. The CDR3 has 14 residues. Produced via immunoSEQ multiplex PCR; TCRdb's table is partial and in-frame only. In the table there are more than 80,000 clones, roughly 90% of which are singletons. The sequenced sample was peripheral blood, obtained 28 days after the second AZD1222 dose. The chain uses TRBV19 and TRBJ1-1, with no clear D. The TCR sequence derives from an adult who received the AZD1222 COVID-19 vaccine. The CDR3 sequence: CASSIGNIGTEAFF. CDR3 DNA: TGTGCCAGTAGTATTGGAAATATCGGGACTGAAGCTTTCTTT.